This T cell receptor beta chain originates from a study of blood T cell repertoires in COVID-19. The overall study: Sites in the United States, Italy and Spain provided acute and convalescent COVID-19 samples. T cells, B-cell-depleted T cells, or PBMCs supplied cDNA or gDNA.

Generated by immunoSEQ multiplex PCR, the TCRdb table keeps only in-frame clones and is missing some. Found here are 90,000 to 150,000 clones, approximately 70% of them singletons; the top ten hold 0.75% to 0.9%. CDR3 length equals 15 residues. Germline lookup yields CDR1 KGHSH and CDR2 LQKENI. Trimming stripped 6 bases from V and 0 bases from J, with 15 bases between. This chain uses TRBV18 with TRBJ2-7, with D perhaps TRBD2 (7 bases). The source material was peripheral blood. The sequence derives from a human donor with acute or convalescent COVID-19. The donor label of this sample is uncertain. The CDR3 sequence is CASSRGGGSSYEQYF. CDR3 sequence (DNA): TGTGCCAGCTCCCGAGGGGGGGGATCCTCCTACGAGCAGTACTTC.